This T cell receptor (beta chain) originates from a study of T-cell reconstitution after alpha-beta-depleted transplantation in children. This clonotype has ten or more counts. Looked up from germline, CDR1 is MNHNS and CDR2 is SASEGT. This CDR3 has 16 amino acids. V dropped 8 bases and J dropped 0; count of bases not matched to a gene: 12. Preparation of the TCRbeta library involved a method that used unique molecular identifiers. TCRdb independently ran MiXCR on the PCR reads; one entry per CDR3 protein. The table includes roughly 500,000 distinct CDR3 sequences, about 11% detected once. This sequence was found in a child aged 2-15 years with inherited bone marrow failure, due to receive a stem cell transplant. The source was PBMCs, collected before TCRalphabeta/CD19-depleted stem cell transplant. This chain uses TRBV6-1 with TRBJ2-5; 7 nucleotides match TRBD2. The CDR3 spells CASGALASGDQETQYF. CDR3 DNA: TGTGCCAGCGGGGCTTTGGCTAGCGGAGACCAAGAGACCCAGTACTTC.